This TCR beta chain appears in the sequencing data of a study of T-cell reconstitution after alpha-beta-depleted transplantation in children. Points on this clonotype: Its antigen is currently unknown.

Study-wide findings and caveats: Several hundred expanded graft clones reportedly were the source of alpha-beta T cells about two months after transplant.

The CDR3 loop spans 15 amino acids. With 1 base removed from V and 5 bases from J, the gap between germline ends came to 14 bases. CDR1 is MGHRA and CDR2 is YSYEKL in the germline V gene. Preparation of the TCRbeta library used unique molecular identifiers. TCRdb ran MiXCR on the PCR reads and lists one entry per CDR3 protein. The table shows about 110,000 distinct CDR3 sequences, with 23% occurring only once. This clonotype was obtained from a male patient aged 2-9 years who had a stem cell transplant for chronic granulomatous disease, so the T cells may come from the graft donor. Sequencing was performed on PBMCs, mostly from graft donor cells, taken 180 days after TCRalphabeta/CD19-depleted stem cell transplant. The chain recombines TRBV4-1 with TRBJ2-5; D unclear. For the CDR3, the DNA is TGCGCCAGCAGCCAAGTCGCCACACCTCGTGAGACCCAGTACTTC. It yields the protein CASSQVATPRETQYF.